Below are 29 T cell receptor beta chains sequenced from a single sample in a study of blood T cells in healthy people across ages. It was with a sample-barcoded 5' primer and a J-beta primer mix that a second PCR of about 6 to 12 cycles was run. TCRdb recomputed calls from the 5' RACE reads with MiXCR, one row per CDR3 protein. The sample comprises 800,000 to 1,300,000 distinct CDR3 sequences, about 23% of which are singletons, and about 0.8% rests with the top ten. The sample also formed part of further work on T cells of mothers and their children.

What was sequenced was blood. These TCRs come from a girl aged 2 to 10 in good health.

This chain links TRBV6-1 with TRBJ1-6, with TRBD1 as a possible D gene (6 bases). The CDR3 totals 13 residues. Germline V gene sequence: CDR1 MNHNS, CDR2 SASEGT. V lost 8 bases, J lost 10 bases, and 15 bases lay in between. CDR3 amino acids: CASAGALRSPLHF. Here the CDR3 DNA reads TGTGCCAGCGCAGGGGCTCTTCGGTCACCCCTCCACTTT.

This clonotype appeared a few times. The chain is built from TRBV24-1 and TRBJ1-1; D unresolved. Germline-derived CDR1 and CDR2 are KGHDR and SFDVKD. V dropped 4 bases and J dropped 2 bases, with 16 bases sitting between them. This CDR3 spans 16 amino acids. The CDR3 DNA sequence: TGTGCCACCAGTGAAGGAGGGAAGAAGACAAACACTGAAGCTTTCTTT. This gives the protein CATSEGGKKTNTEAFF.

The CDR3 DNA sequence: TGTGCCACCAGCAGGTTACTAGCGGGAGCCACCGGGGAGCTGTTTTTT. Translation gives CATSRLLAGATGELFF. J is TRBJ2-2 and V is TRBV15; 11 nucleotides align to TRBD2. CDR1 and CDR2 (germline): LNHNV, YYDKDF (reference sequence). The ends lost 3 bases at V and 4 bases at J; junction bases unmatched: 4. The CDR3 is made up of 16 amino acids.

V and J are TRBV5-6 and TRBJ1-1; weak D call: TRBD1 (5 bases). Germline CDR1 is SGHDT and CDR2 is YYEEEE. V was trimmed by 7 bases and J by 1 base, leaving 17 bases between them. This CDR3 contains 15 residues. The CDR3 protein is CASVVGTQGNTEAFF. The CDR3 DNA follows: TGTGCCAGCGTCGTAGGGACTCAGGGGAACACTGAAGCTTTCTTT.

A few counts support this clonotype. CDR3 DNA sequence: TGCGCCAGCAGCCCGAGTGAGGGCGGCCCGGTGATTAATGAAAAACTGTTTTTT. Protein product: CASSPSEGGPVINEKLFF. The V call is TRBV5-1, the J call TRBJ1-4; D is undetermined. From germline, CDR1 is SGHRS and CDR2 YFSETQ. The CDR3 spans 18 residues. Trimming stripped 4 bases from V and 4 bases from J, with 23 bases between. The whole variable domain, remainder taken from reference TRBV5-1 and TRBJ1-4, is KAGVTQTPRYLIKTRGQQVTLSCSPISGHRSVSWYQQTPGQGLQFLFEYFSETQRNKGNFPGRFSGRQFSNSRSEMNVSTLELGDSALYLCASSPSEGGPVINEKLFFGSGTQLSVL.

CDR3 sequence: CASSGQGLNEQFF. CDR3 DNA sequence: TGTGCCAGCTCAGGACAGGGGTTGAACGAGCAGTTCTTC. The chain uses TRBV28 and TRBJ2-1, with 9 bases lining up with TRBD1. In germline, CDR1 is MDHEN, CDR2 SYDVKM. The V gene end was trimmed by 8 bases and the J gene end by 10 bases; junction bases not matched to a gene: 9. This CDR3 comprises 13 residues.

The V and J genes are TRBV4-1 and TRBJ1-4; D unclear. Germline V gene data show CDR1 as MGHRA and CDR2 as YSYEKL. The V end was cut by 2 bases, the J end by 0 bases, with 7 bases between. The CDR3 contains 15 residues. The chain's CDR3 is CASSQQLPTNEKLFF. The CDR3 coding sequence is TGCGCCAGCAGCCAACAGCTCCCAACTAATGAAAAACTGTTTTTT.

The CDR3, as DNA: TGCAGTGCCCTGGGCCCGGGGGCGGGCTACGAGCAGTACTTC. Protein: CSALGPGAGYEQYF. The chain joins TRBV20-1 to TRBJ2-7; perhaps D is TRBD1 or TRBD2 (6 bases each). The CDR3 has 14 residues. Trimming took off 6 bases at V and 3 bases at J, with 18 bases between the two ends. Germline CDR1 and CDR2: DFQATT and SNEGSKA (reference sequence).

The chain has TRBV5-1 and TRBJ1-4; D gene uncertain. Germline CDR1 reads SGHRS; CDR2 reads YFSETQ. Trimming shortened V by 0 bases and J by 7 bases, and 19 bases separated the two germline ends. The CDR3 length is 17 residues. The CDR3 sequence is CASSLGPGQQLGEKLFF. The CDR3 DNA follows: TGCGCCAGCAGCTTGGGGCCTGGTCAGCAATTGGGTGAAAAACTGTTTTTT. The full variable domain, its missing parts supplied by reference TRBV5-1 and TRBJ1-4, is KAGVTQTPRYLIKTRGQQVTLSCSPISGHRSVSWYQQTPGQGLQFLFEYFSETQRNKGNFPGRFSGRQFSNSRSEMNVSTLELGDSALYLCASSLGPGQQLGEKLFFGSGTQLSVL.

The rearrangement joins TRBV24-1 to TRBJ1-2, with a tentative D call TRBD1 (5 bases). Germline lookup yields CDR1 KGHDR and CDR2 SFDVKD. Trimming took off 5 bases at V and 4 bases at J, with 16 bases between the two ends. This CDR3 contains 15 residues. CDR3 sequence (DNA): TGTGCCACCAGTGGGTTCCGGGACGGAGGCTATGGCTACACCTTC. It codes for CATSGFRDGGYGYTF.

The gene calls are TRBV9 and TRBJ2-5; D not certain. The DNA matches TRBJ2-7 better at its end, which makes the J call doubtful. The CDR3 contains 14 residues. Germline lookup yields CDR1 SGDLS and CDR2 YYNGEE. The CDR3 spells CASSVVNPRSEQYF. For the CDR3, the DNA is TGTGCCAGCAGCGTAGTTAACCCCAGAAGCGAGCAGTACTTC.

This clonotype showed up just a few times. The V and J genes are TRBV18 and TRBJ2-7; D unclear. The CDR3 length is 13 residues. V gave up 2 bases and J gave up 1 base, with 6 bases separating them. Germline V gene sequence: CDR1 KGHSH, CDR2 LQKENI. Written as DNA, the CDR3 is TGTGCCAGCTCACCATCGGCTTCCTACGAGCAGTACTTC. Protein: CASSPSASYEQYF.

The table lists this clonotype with a few counts. This sequence joins TRBV4-2 and TRBJ2-5, with D perhaps matching TRBD2 (6 bases). Trimming took off 4 bases at V and 2 bases at J, with 17 bases between the two ends. Per germline, CDR1 LGHNA and CDR2 YNFKEQ. The CDR3 spans 16 residues. CDR3 residues: CASSPRNGGSQETQYF. CDR3 DNA: TGTGCCAGCAGCCCCCGCAACGGAGGGAGTCAAGAGACCCAGTACTTC.

In regard to this clonotype: At one boundary the junction diverges from the germline segment, which might be a read error. The chain joins TRBV20-1 to TRBJ1-1, with 11 positions matching TRBD1. The CDR3 runs 12 residues. Germline CDR1 is DFQATT and CDR2 is SNEGSKA (reference sequence). The CDR3, as DNA: TGCAGTCTCGGGGGACAGGGGGTAAGAGGGTCCTTT. The encoded protein is CSLGGQGVRGSF.

This clonotype was counted a few times. This sequence joins TRBV20-1 and TRBJ2-4; possibly TRBD2 for D (6 bases). The germline V gene has CDR1 DFQATT and CDR2 SNEGSKA (reference sequence). Trimming took off 0 bases at V and 7 bases at J, with 10 bases between the two ends. The length of the CDR3 is 13 residues. The CDR3 nucleotides read TGCAGTGCTAGAGATCATGGGGGGAACATTCAGTACTTC. Translated: CSARDHGGNIQYF.

J is TRBJ2-5 and V is TRBV7-9; 11 bases are a match to TRBD2. The trim removed 5 bases at V and 1 base at J, leaving 9 bases unmatched. CDR1 and CDR2 from the germline V gene are SEHNR and FQNEAQ (reference sequence). The CDR3 is 17 amino acids. Here the CDR3 DNA reads TGTGCCAGCAGCATACCCCCGACTAGCGGGGCCCAAGAGACCCAGTACTTC. Protein: CASSIPPTSGAQETQYF.

This clonotype has just a few counts. The J gene is TRBJ2-5, the V gene TRBV4-3, with 10 positions matching TRBD2. The V gene end was trimmed by 0 bases and the J gene end by 5 bases; junction bases not matched to a gene: 9. Germline V gene sequence: CDR1 LGHNA, CDR2 YSLEER. The CDR3 loop spans 17 amino acids. In DNA, the CDR3 is TGCGCCAGCAGCCAAGAGGAAGCGGGGGGGCCGAGGGAGACCCAGTACTTC. Its protein is CASSQEEAGGPRETQYF.

This clonotype was counted between two and nine times. The chain employs TRBV19 and TRBJ2-5; possible D gene TRBD1, 6 bases. Judging by the DNA end, TRBJ2-1 fits better; the J call may be wrong. The germline V gene encodes CDR1 LNHDA and CDR2 SQIVND (reference sequence). This CDR3 is built from 14 residues. In nucleotides, the CDR3 is TGTGCCAGTGGTCTACTAACAGGGAGCAATGAGCAGTTCTTC. This encodes CASGLLTGSNEQFF.

In this sample, this clonotype turned up a few times. The junction departs from the called germline gene at one end, perhaps through a read error. The V and J genes are TRBV19 and TRBJ2-1, with D uncertain. Per germline, CDR1 LNHDA and CDR2 SQIVND (reference sequence). The CDR3 loop spans 14 amino acids. CDR3 protein: CASGIGPENNEQFF. The CDR3 DNA reads TGTGCCAGTGGTATAGGACCAGAGAACAATGAGCAGTTCTTC.

V is TRBV6-5 and J is TRBJ1-2; D unresolved. The ends were cut back, 8 bases at V and 6 bases at J, with 13 bases in the middle. The CDR3 is 12 residues long. Germline CDR1 MNHEY, CDR2 SVGAGI. CDR3 sequence reads: CASGVKPDGYTF. Here the CDR3 DNA reads TGTGCCAGCGGAGTGAAACCGGATGGCTACACCTTC.

This clonotype was recorded a few times. The chain carries TRBV29-1 and TRBJ2-7; 8 nucleotides match TRBD1. The CDR3 is 12 amino acids. Per the germline V gene, CDR1 is SQVTM and CDR2 is ANQGSEA. V lost 6 bases, J lost 5 bases, and 6 bases stayed unmatched. CDR3 sequence: CSVPGQAHEQYF. Written as DNA, the CDR3 is TGCAGCGTACCGGGACAGGCGCACGAGCAGTACTTC.

This chain uses TRBV12-3 or TRBV12-4 with TRBJ2-7; D remains unclear. Trimming took 5 bases from V and 0 from J, leaving 14 bases between them. The CDR3 covers 15 residues. For the CDR3, the DNA is TGTGCCAGCAGTCACCAGAGACCTAGCTCCTACGAGCAGTACTTC. The encoded protein is CASSHQRPSSYEQYF.

This clonotype was counted many times. The chain combines TRBV18 with TRBJ2-5; D unclear. Germline V gene lookup returns CDR1 KGHSH and CDR2 LQKENI. The CDR3 contains 11 residues. V gave up 8 bases and J gave up 3 bases, with 7 bases separating them. In nucleotides, the CDR3 is TGTGCCAGCAGCTCCGAAGAGACCCAGTACTTC. Its translation is CASSSEETQYF.

This clonotype was observed a few times. This chain links TRBV29-1 with TRBJ2-6; D remains ambiguous. This CDR3 region has 13 residues. V was pared by 6 bases and J by 0 bases, with 6 bases between. Germline V gives CDR1 SQVTM, CDR2 ANQGSEA. CDR3 coding DNA: TGCAGCGTATCCTCCTCTGGGGCCAACGTCCTGACTTTC. Translated, it gives CSVSSSGANVLTF.

In its sample, this clonotype was seen a few times. The rearrangement uses TRBV7-8 and TRBJ2-3, with D perhaps matching TRBD1 (5 bases). V lost 1 base and J lost 8, with 10 bases in between. Germline lookup yields CDR1 SGHVS and CDR2 FQNEAQ. The CDR3 totals 13 residues. Written as DNA, the CDR3 is TGTGCCAGCAGCTTAGGGCAGGGCTCTACGCAGTATTTT. Translated, it gives CASSLGQGSTQYF.

This chain connects TRBV12-3 or TRBV12-4 to TRBJ2-7, with 7 bases matching TRBD1. V gave up 4 bases and J gave up 2 bases; unmatched junction bases: 11. The CDR3 is 16 residues long. CDR3 bases: TGTGCCAGCAGTTCTCAACGGACAGGCGTACCCTACGAGCAGTACTTC. Amino acids: CASSSQRTGVPYEQYF.

There are a few counts of this clonotype. The chain uses TRBV24-1 and TRBJ2-2, with D perhaps TRBD1 (5 bases). The CDR3 has 14 residues. Per germline, CDR1 KGHDR and CDR2 SFDVKD. Trimming shortened V by 7 bases and J by 5 bases, and 13 bases separated the two germline ends. CDR3 sequence: CATREQDSTGELFF. DNA of the CDR3: TGTGCCACCAGGGAACAGGATTCTACCGGGGAGCTGTTTTTT.

The table lists this clonotype with a few counts. V usage is TRBV19 and J usage is TRBJ2-6, with D unresolved. The CDR3 sequence is 16 residues long. Germline CDR1 reads LNHDA; CDR2 reads SQIVND (reference sequence). V was shortened by 1 base and J by 0 bases, with 7 bases between the two germline ends. The CDR3 is CASSIVLGSGANVLTF. In DNA form, the CDR3 reads TGTGCCAGTAGTATAGTATTGGGCTCTGGGGCCAACGTCCTGACTTTC.

In its sample, this clonotype was seen a few times. V and J are TRBV6-5 and TRBJ2-5; D may be TRBD1 or TRBD2 (6 bases each). In germline, CDR1 is MNHEY, CDR2 SVGAGI. The CDR3 consists of 18 residues. V gave up 0 bases and J gave up 4 bases, with 21 bases separating them. Here the CDR3 reads CASSYSPGASKVGETQYF. In DNA form, the CDR3 reads TGTGCCAGCAGTTACTCCCCGGGGGCAAGTAAGGTGGGAGAGACCCAGTACTTC.